This T cell receptor (beta chain) was found in a study of CD8+CD57+ T cells in acquired aplastic anemia. Only patients with CD8+CD57+ cell expansion on flow cytometry were chosen for sequencing. Template material for TCR beta VDJ and CDR3 profiling consisted of genomic DNA. From the reads, TCRdb called clonotypes with MiXCR, one entry per CDR3 protein. The sample shows approximately 120,000 distinct CDR3 sequences, approximately 40% of them seen only once. This clonotype was seen a few times. The sample comprised sorted CD4+, CD8+, or CD8+CD57+ T cells (not recorded which) from PBMCs. This TCR derives from a human donor with aplastic anemia.

The CDR3 DNA is TGCAGCGTGCTAGACACTGAAGCTTTCTTT. Translating gives CSVLDTEAFF. J is TRBJ1-1 and V is TRBV29-1; no reliable D call. Germline lookup yields CDR1 SQVTM and CDR2 ANQGSEA. The germline V and J ends were trimmed by 6 bases and 3 bases, with 5 bases remaining between them. The CDR3 is made up of 10 amino acids.